This is a list of T cell receptor beta chains from one sample in a study of T cell responses to AZD1222 COVID-19 vaccine. Profiled with immunoSEQ multiplex PCR; TCRdb holds only in-frame clones, not every one. The sample includes 120,000 or so clones, roughly nine tenths seen only once; the top ten take roughly 5%. Sequencing used peripheral blood, obtained on day 0 of AZD1222 vaccination. These receptors originate from an adult in good health. CDR3s include the opening cysteine and the closing phenylalanine or tryptophan. Fields, in order: J gene, V gene, D gene, CDR3 protein. D genes are given only for firm matches.

j_call: TRBJ2-7; v_call: TRBV19; d_call: TRBD2; cdr3_aa: CASSRSGSSYEQYF
j_call: TRBJ1-1; v_call: TRBV6-5; d_call: TRBD1; cdr3_aa: CASKDRGETEAFF
j_call: TRBJ2-7; v_call: TRBV6-2/TRBV6-3; d_call: TRBD1; cdr3_aa: CASIPGTGLFYEQYF
j_call: TRBJ1-5; v_call: TRBV19; d_call: NA; cdr3_aa: CASSRGLNQPQHF
j_call: TRBJ2-5; v_call: TRBV7-9; d_call: NA; cdr3_aa: CASSFGISETQYF
j_call: TRBJ1-5; v_call: TRBV7-9; d_call: NA; cdr3_aa: CASSLADRTWRPQHF
j_call: TRBJ2-5; v_call: TRBV4-2; d_call: NA; cdr3_aa: CASSQVSEREETQYF
j_call: TRBJ1-2; v_call: TRBV7-9; d_call: NA; cdr3_aa: CASTFPGSEYGYTF
j_call: TRBJ1-2; v_call: TRBV10-3; d_call: TRBD1; cdr3_aa: CAISEGPGQDYYTF
j_call: TRBJ1-2; v_call: TRBV6-2/TRBV6-3; d_call: TRBD1; cdr3_aa: CASSYKNPGQAPNYGYTF
j_call: TRBJ2-1; v_call: TRBV28; d_call: TRBD2; cdr3_aa: CAPTERERDEQFF
j_call: TRBJ2-3; v_call: TRBV5-1; d_call: NA; cdr3_aa: CASSLEQFVGDTQYF
j_call: TRBJ2-1; v_call: TRBV5-1; d_call: NA; cdr3_aa: CASSPEAPGEQFF
j_call: TRBJ1-5; v_call: TRBV11-2; d_call: NA; cdr3_aa: CASSLDRREPQHF
j_call: TRBJ1-1; v_call: TRBV29-1; d_call: NA; cdr3_aa: CSADTLERRVTEAFF
j_call: TRBJ2-1; v_call: TRBV2; d_call: TRBD2; cdr3_aa: CASTDPRAGGPKFF
j_call: TRBJ1-4; v_call: TRBV7-8; d_call: NA; cdr3_aa: CASSLSGGVEKLFF
j_call: TRBJ2-7; v_call: TRBV19; d_call: NA; cdr3_aa: CASSMQAQSKQYF
j_call: TRBJ1-2; v_call: TRBV28; d_call: NA; cdr3_aa: CASSFGGGGYTF
j_call: TRBJ2-3; v_call: TRBV19; d_call: NA; cdr3_aa: CASSIGAGGRTSDTQYF
j_call: TRBJ2-2; v_call: TRBV3-1/TRBV3-2; d_call: NA; cdr3_aa: CASSRDILRTGELFF
j_call: TRBJ1-2; v_call: TRBV29-1; d_call: NA; cdr3_aa: CSVVEAPANYGYTF
j_call: TRBJ1-2; v_call: TRBV29-1; d_call: NA; cdr3_aa: CSVEKQGSNYGYTF
j_call: TRBJ1-3; v_call: TRBV19; d_call: NA; cdr3_aa: CASSPQVGQRNTIYF
j_call: TRBJ2-5; v_call: TRBV27; d_call: NA; cdr3_aa: CASSLSVVETQYF
j_call: TRBJ1-5; v_call: TRBV15; d_call: NA; cdr3_aa: CATSRDRFGAQPQHF
j_call: TRBJ1-5; v_call: TRBV19; d_call: NA; cdr3_aa: CASRTQGGSQPQHF
j_call: TRBJ2-1; v_call: TRBV14; d_call: NA; cdr3_aa: CASSPIDGGEGNEQFF
j_call: TRBJ2-1; v_call: TRBV6-5; d_call: NA; cdr3_aa: CASRDSNEQFF
j_call: TRBJ1-2; v_call: TRBV27; d_call: NA; cdr3_aa: CASSLLGVGYGYTF
j_call: TRBJ1-2; v_call: TRBV28; d_call: NA; cdr3_aa: CASTPPGSPPNYGYTF
j_call: TRBJ1-4; v_call: TRBV3-1/TRBV3-2; d_call: NA; cdr3_aa: CASSQERGRGEKLFF
j_call: TRBJ1-5; v_call: TRBV3-1/TRBV3-2; d_call: NA; cdr3_aa: CASSQRGFNQPQHF
j_call: TRBJ1-5; v_call: TRBV15; d_call: NA; cdr3_aa: CATSRDNQPQHF
j_call: TRBJ2-2; v_call: TRBV7-6; d_call: TRBD2; cdr3_aa: CAGREGGYTGELFF
j_call: TRBJ1-5; v_call: TRBV24-1; d_call: NA; cdr3_aa: CATSAGNRQPQHF
j_call: TRBJ2-7; v_call: TRBV6-6; d_call: NA; cdr3_aa: CASRGSSDSIYEQYF
j_call: TRBJ2-3; v_call: TRBV7-9; d_call: NA; cdr3_aa: CASSPGGGARTDTQYF
j_call: TRBJ1-6; v_call: TRBV6-1; d_call: NA; cdr3_aa: CASSERGQGSNSPLHF
j_call: TRBJ1-5; v_call: TRBV7-7; d_call: NA; cdr3_aa: CASSPRTGSNQPQHF
j_call: TRBJ1-5; v_call: TRBV30; d_call: NA; cdr3_aa: CAWSPPGQPQHF
j_call: TRBJ1-2; v_call: TRBV5-4; d_call: TRBD1; cdr3_aa: CASSLDPKGGYYGYTF
j_call: TRBJ2-7; v_call: TRBV12-3/TRBV12-4; d_call: TRBD1; cdr3_aa: CASRGQGQYEQYF